The entry that follows covers one T cell receptor (beta chain) sequence. The antigen remains unidentified. The data derive from a study of cytomegalovirus exposure and HLA in healthy donors. General study findings and limits: Later, an analysis showed that TCR beta chains associated with HLA were more clonally expanded than others that were equally common.

Researchers ran the PCR with 60 Vbeta and 13 Jbeta primers. Repertoires were generated with immunoSEQ multiplex PCR, while TCRdb's copy carries only in-frame clones and drops some. This sample has 75,000 to 90,000 clones; 60% to 85% occur once, and the top ten carry less than 7%. Sequencing was carried out using PBMCs. The TCR comes from a male donor in good health and CMV-seropositive.

CDR3 protein: CASSQTTRTTGELFF. The CDR3 bases are TGTGCCAGCAGCCAAACCACCCGAACAACCGGGGAGCTGTTTTTT. The chain recombines TRBV2 with TRBJ2-2; D remains ambiguous. Looked up from germline, CDR1 is SNHLY and CDR2 is FYNNEI. This CDR3 contains 15 residues. Trimming stripped 6 bases from V and 5 bases from J, with 16 bases between.